The 19 T cell receptor beta chains given below trace back to one sample, sequenced in a study of blood T cells in healthy people across ages. Next came a second PCR, run for roughly 6 to 11 cycles, which used a sample-barcoded 5' primer along with a J-beta primer mix. TCRdb passed the 5' RACE reads through MiXCR, listing each CDR3 protein once. The repertoire has about 1,800,000 distinct CDR3 sequences, 28% of them found once; the top ten carry roughly 8.2%. Sequencing was carried out using blood. All receptors come from a woman in her twenties or thirties in good health.

The chain couples TRBV5-5 to TRBJ2-1, with a weak D call TRBD1 (5 bases). Trimming shortened V by 7 bases and J by 4 bases, and 15 bases separated the two germline ends. CDR1 SGHKS and CDR2 YYEKEE come from the germline V gene (reference sequence). The CDR3 loop spans 14 amino acids. CDR3 DNA sequence: TGTGCCAGCGACGAGGCAGGGTATTACAATGAGCAGTTCTTC. Translated: CASDEAGYYNEQFF.

The rearrangement joins TRBV6-6 to TRBJ2-1, with TRBD2 identical over 8 bases. The CDR3 loop spans 15 amino acids. Germline trimming cut 5 bases from V and 4 bases from J; bases unmatched to any gene: 7. Germline assignment: CDR1 MNHNY and CDR2 SVGAGI (reference sequence). The CDR3 loop reads CASSTPSSGYNEQFF. CDR3 coding DNA: TGTGCCAGCAGTACCCCGTCTAGCGGGTACAATGAGCAGTTCTTC.

This clonotype was seen only a few times. The V and J genes are TRBV6-5 and TRBJ1-6; D unresolved. V lost 5 bases to trimming and J lost 18 bases, with 20 bases between them. In germline, CDR1 is MNHEY, CDR2 SVGAGI. CDR3 length: 13 amino acids. The CDR3 here is CASSRSGRMIPHF. CDR3 DNA: TGTGCCAGCAGTCGCTCCGGGAGGATGATCCCCCACTTT.

V and J are TRBV4-2 and TRBJ2-7; D possibly matches TRBD1 or TRBD2 (6 bases each). Trimming took off 4 bases at V and 2 bases at J, with 15 bases between the two ends. CDR3 length: 15 residues. Germline CDR1 reads LGHNA; CDR2 reads YNFKEQ. The CDR3 coding sequence is TGTGCCAGCAGCCCCCTAACGGGGGCGGCCTACGAGCAGTACTTC. This codes for CASSPLTGAAYEQYF.

This clonotype showed up just a few times. The J gene is TRBJ2-1, the V gene TRBV7-2; D tentatively fits TRBD1 or TRBD2 (5 bases each). This CDR3 has 16 amino acids. Trimming shortened V by 2 bases and J by 3 bases, and 14 bases separated the two germline ends. Germline V gene lookup returns CDR1 SGHTA and CDR2 FQGNSA. The CDR3 region is CASSLLGAAGYNEQFF. Here the CDR3 DNA reads TGTGCCAGCAGCTTACTCGGGGCCGCAGGCTACAATGAGCAGTTCTTC.

The chain couples TRBV7-2 to TRBJ2-3; no firm D call. V shed 5 bases and J shed 2 bases, with 8 bases lying between them. The V gene's germline CDR1 is SGHTA and CDR2 FQGNSA. The CDR3 runs to 13 residues. DNA for the CDR3: TGTGCCAGCAGCGCCCAGACCACAGATACGCAGTATTTT. Translation gives CASSAQTTDTQYF. The whole variable domain, filled in from reference TRBV7-2 and TRBJ2-3, reads GAGVSQSPSNKVTEKGKDVELRCDPISGHTALYWYRQSLGQGLEFLIYFQGNSAPDKSGLPSDRFSAERTGGSVSTLTIQRTQQEDSAVYLCASSAQTTDTQYFGPGTRLTVL.

Concerning this clonotype itself: One junction end disagrees with the germline gene, perhaps due to a read error. The chain has TRBV27 and TRBJ2-1; a possible D gene is TRBD1 (7 bases). Near its end, the DNA agrees better with TRBJ2-7, so the J call may be wrong. The CDR3 is made up of 15 amino acids. Per the germline V gene, CDR1 is MNHEY and CDR2 is SMNVEV (reference sequence). The CDR3 loop reads CAGSYAGQRYNEQYF. The CDR3 nucleotides are TGTGCCGGCAGTTATGCGGGACAGAGATACAATGAGCAGTACTTC.

The rearrangement joins TRBV6-5 to TRBJ1-2, with 8 bases that match TRBD1. V lost 6 bases and J lost 3; bases outside the gene matches: 9. Germline V gene data show CDR1 as MNHEY and CDR2 as SVGAGI. The CDR3 loop spans 15 amino acids. As DNA, the CDR3 is TGTGCCAGCAGCCGAAGGACAGGGTTGTACTATGGCTACACCTTC. Its protein is CASSRRTGLYYGYTF.

This clonotype was counted at least ten times. The rearrangement joins TRBV27 to TRBJ2-5; 8 bases map to TRBD2. The J segment lost 0 bases and the V segment lost 7 bases, leaving 4 bases of the junction unmatched. Germline V gives CDR1 MNHEY, CDR2 SMNVEV (reference sequence). The CDR3 sequence is 14 residues long. The CDR3 bases are TGTGCCAGCAATGCGGGGGGTTACCAAGAGACCCAGTACTTC. Translation gives CASNAGGYQETQYF.

This clonotype came up a few times. The chain employs TRBV10-3 and TRBJ1-1; D is uncertain. Germline CDR1 ENHRY, CDR2 SYGVKD. The length of the CDR3 is 14 residues. Trimming removed 5 bases at V and 3 bases at J, with 13 bases between. CDR3 amino acids: CAISRGMEDTEAFF. For the CDR3, the DNA is TGTGCCATCAGTCGAGGAATGGAGGACACTGAAGCTTTCTTT.

This clonotype was recorded many times. The V gene is TRBV29-1, the J gene TRBJ2-3; weak D call: TRBD2 (6 bases). The CDR3 sequence is 15 residues long. V lost 4 bases and J 2 bases, leaving 16 bases between the germline ends. Germline CDR1 reads SQVTM; CDR2 reads ANQGSEA. The CDR3: CSVVEGGFATDTQYF. The DNA for the CDR3 is TGCAGCGTTGTAGAGGGAGGATTCGCCACAGATACGCAGTATTTT.

About this clonotype itself: A read error is possible here, since a much larger clone lies one base away. The J gene is TRBJ2-1, the V gene TRBV4-1, with D maybe TRBD1 (7 bases). This CDR3 spans 15 amino acids. Germline CDR1 reads MGHRA; CDR2 reads YSYEKL. V gave up 5 bases and J gave up 10 bases, with 21 bases separating them. CDR3 region: CASSWTGNRAGEQFF. The CDR3 DNA sequence: TGCGCCAGCAGCTGGACAGGCAATCGGGCGGGGGAGCAGTTCTTC.

The chain combines TRBV11-2 with TRBJ2-5, with TRBD2 identical over 8 bases. CDR3 length: 17 residues. Per the germline V gene, CDR1 is SGHAT and CDR2 is FQNNGV. Trimming took 4 bases from V and 1 from J; bases not matched to a gene: 11. CDR3 nucleotides: TGTGCCAGCAGCTCTCATGAAGCGGGGGTTTTCCAAGAGACCCAGTACTTC. Protein: CASSSHEAGVFQETQYF.

The table lists this clonotype with many counts. The chain carries TRBV28 and TRBJ2-1; TRBD2 matches 15 bases. Per the germline V gene, CDR1 is MDHEN and CDR2 is SYDVKM. The length of the CDR3 is 18 residues. After removal of 5 bases from V and 6 bases from J, the junction contained 11 bases not matched to a gene. The CDR3 here is CASSAGRGLAGGLNEQFF. CDR3 DNA: TGTGCCAGCAGTGCGGGCCGGGGACTAGCGGGAGGTCTCAATGAGCAGTTCTTC.

The chain joins TRBV6-5 to TRBJ2-2, with D hard to call. Trimming took 7 bases from V and 4 from J, leaving 10 bases between them. The V gene's germline CDR1 is MNHEY and CDR2 SVGAGI. The CDR3 sequence is 13 residues long. CDR3 coding DNA: TGTGCCAGCACCGGACCGTCCACCGGGGAGCTGTTTTTT. Translation gives CASTGPSTGELFF.

The chain recombines TRBV5-1 with TRBJ1-3; D not certain. Germline V gives CDR1 SGHRS, CDR2 YFSETQ. V shed 0 bases and J shed 0 bases, with 10 bases lying between them. The CDR3 totals 16 residues. The CDR3 region is CASSLDGLTSGNTIYF. The CDR3 bases are TGCGCCAGCAGCTTGGACGGACTAACCTCTGGAAACACCATATATTTT.

Of note for this clonotype: A read error may explain this, as a much larger clone is one base away. The chain links TRBV20-1 to TRBJ2-7, with D maybe TRBD1 (6 bases). The CDR3 extends over 14 amino acids. The germline V and J ends were trimmed by 4 bases and 3 bases, with 16 bases remaining between them. The germline V gene encodes CDR1 DFQATT and CDR2 SNEGSKA (reference sequence). CDR3 region: CSANPRQESYEQYF. The CDR3 region has the DNA TGCAGTGCTAACCCAAGACAGGAAAGCTACGAGCAGTACTTC.

This clonotype was recorded many times. This rearrangement joins TRBV20-1 to TRBJ2-5; 7 bases line up with TRBD2. CDR3 length: 14 amino acids. Per germline, CDR1 DFQATT and CDR2 SNEGSKA (reference sequence). The V gene end was trimmed by 5 bases and the J gene end by 5 bases; junction bases not matched to a gene: 11. DNA of the CDR3: TGCAGTGCTCCCTGGGGGGGGTCGGGGGAGACCCAGTACTTC. Protein sequence: CSAPWGGSGETQYF.

A few counts support this clonotype. The genes are TRBV28 and TRBJ2-3; 10 bases fit TRBD2. The V segment lost 6 bases and the J segment 2 bases; nucleotides outside the gene matches: 8. The V gene's germline CDR1 is MDHEN and CDR2 SYDVKM. The CDR3 covers 16 residues. The CDR3 loop is CASSPSGRYVTDTQYF. The CDR3 DNA is TGTGCCAGCAGCCCTAGCGGGAGATATGTCACAGATACGCAGTATTTT.